Listed here is a single TCR beta chain. This clone was picked up a small number of times. The specificity of this receptor is unknown. No much larger clonotype is one base removed from it; base qualities were not supplied. The immunoSEQ Assay, a bias-controlled multiplex PCR, was used to amplify TCRbeta CDR3 regions from genomic DNA. In the authors' own workflow: The number of nucleated cells in each sample was estimated by amplification of reference gene primers within the assay. To quantify the absolute abundance of each unique TCRbeta CDR3 rearrangement, sequence reads were collapsed and filtered. Productive Simpson clonality was computed per sample as the square root of Simpson's diversity index over productive rearrangements. TCRdb re-hosts the immuneACCESS table, in-frame sequences only. Its copies lack some clones; in the studies checked, an unresolved V gene accounts for under half of them, and the cause for the rest is not known. V and J calls and clone size are those listed in that table; D and trimming were worked out from the DNA. The sample includes roughly 61,000 clones, with over 75% observed a single time. Approximately 15% of the sample rests with the top ten.

Counted from cysteine to phenylalanine, this CDR3 has 14 amino acids. Just the 42-base CDR3 DNA is kept, in frame starting at base 1. V is reduced by 2 bases and J by 5 bases, leaving a spacing of 10 bases between them. Taken from the germline V gene (reference sequence), the CDR1 and CDR2 loops are MNHNY and SVGAGI. The sample belongs to a study of blood T cell repertoires in COVID-19 (dated by TCRdb to about 2020). With regard to the full study: Samples covering the acute and convalescent phases of COVID-19 were provided by collaborators in the United States, Italy and Spain. The sample metadata nearly always contained a de-identified subject ID, COVID-19 status, age in years and sex. The material from the prospective study consisted of cDNA or gDNA derived from T cells, B-cell-depleted T cells, or PBMCs. Subjects who had been exposed to COVID-19, were actively infected with it, or had recovered from it provided the deeply sampled blood TCRbeta repertoires that made up the dataset. Samples were obtained from the ongoing ImmuneRACE study (first 160 participants) and from 950 to 1,500 subjects provided by 6 global collaborators. The repertoires were made available in a free public database intended to serve as a resource for research on the immune response to SARS-CoV-2. HLA class I and class II types, where available, came from metadata supplied by the sample provider rather than from assay-based typing. Broader findings and caveats from the paper: The amount of clinical and demographic metadata varied by source and participant and was provided uncurated.

The collaborating institutions used their own protocols to collect whole blood in K2EDTA tubes. For TCRbeta analysis, collaborators shipped samples in one of three forms: frozen whole blood, isolated PBMCs, or DNA extracted from either of those sample types. The rearrangement joined TRBV6-6 to TRBJ1-5; TRBD1 is a possible D gene, resting on 6 matching bases. This sequence was found in a man of 80 years or more with acute or convalescent COVID-19. Sequenced material: peripheral blood. The DNA is TGTGCCAGCAGTTACGCAGGGGACGATCAGCCCCAGCATTTT. Translated, it gives CASSYAGDDQPQHF.